The subject of this entry is one TCR beta chain. Its antigen is unidentified. CDR1 MDHEN and CDR2 SYDVKM come from the germline V gene. V shed 3 bases and J shed 8 bases, with 11 bases lying between them. The CDR3 covers 13 residues. The entry originates in a study of T cell responses to AZD1222 COVID-19 vaccine. Libraries were prepared by immunoSEQ multiplex PCR; TCRdb keeps only in-frame clonotypes and omits some of them. Of 75,000 to 90,000 clones listed, 85% to 95% are singletons. Whole-study findings and limits: Spike-spanning, vaccine-associated CD4 TCRs were dominant at 160-218 and 743-854.

This receptor was taken from an adult who received the AZD1222 COVID-19 vaccine. The chain links TRBV28 to TRBJ2-1; D may match TRBD1 or TRBD2 (6 bases each). The material was peripheral blood, obtained 28 days after the second AZD1222 dose. CDR3 DNA: TGTGCCAGCAGTTTGGGGGGCGGGGATGAGCAGTTCTTC. This translates into CASSLGGGDEQFF.